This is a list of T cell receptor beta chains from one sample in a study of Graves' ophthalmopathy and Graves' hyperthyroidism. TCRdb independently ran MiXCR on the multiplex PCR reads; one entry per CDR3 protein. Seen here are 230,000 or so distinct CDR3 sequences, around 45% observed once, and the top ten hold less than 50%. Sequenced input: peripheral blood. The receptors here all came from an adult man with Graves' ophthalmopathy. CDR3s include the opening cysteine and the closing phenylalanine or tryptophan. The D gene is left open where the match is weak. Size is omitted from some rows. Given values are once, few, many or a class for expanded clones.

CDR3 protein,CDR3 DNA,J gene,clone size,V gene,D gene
CASSWGDSPLHF,TGTGCCAGCAGCTGGGGGGATTCACCCCTCCACTTT,TRBJ1-6,many,TRBV7-9,.
CSAGTGVTGELFF,TGCAGCGCCGGGACAGGGGTCACCGGGGAGCTGTTTTTT,TRBJ2-2,few,TRBV29-1,TRBD1
CASSFGAGGPYEQYF,TGTGCCAGCAGCTTTGGAGCGGGAGGTCCCTACGAGCAGTACTTC,TRBJ2-7,once,TRBV5-4,TRBD2
CASSQEGGQTLF,TGTGCCAGCAGCCAAGAAGGAGGGCAGACGCTCTTT,TRBJ1-1,once,TRBV4-2,.
CSAAPGQVNTEAFF,TGCAGTGCTGCGCCGGGACAAGTAAACACTGAAGCTTTCTTT,TRBJ1-1,.,TRBV20-1,.
CAISDLQGSSEGYTF,TGTGCCATCAGTGATTTACAGGGATCTTCGGAGGGCTACACCTTC,TRBJ1-2,.,TRBV10-3,.
CSVDETGLFF,TGCAGCGTTGACGAGACAGGGCTGTTTTTT,TRBJ2-2,.,TRBV29-1,.
CAWDPGQEYTEAFF,TGTGCCTGGGATCCGGGACAGGAGTACACTGAAGCTTTCTTT,TRBJ1-1,.,TRBV30,TRBD1
CASSQGGRSEAFF,TGTGCCAGCAGCCAAGGTGGACGGTCCGAAGCTTTCTTT,TRBJ1-1,.,TRBV14,.
CASSPRASSSEQYF,TGTGCCAGCAGCCCCCGGGCGTCAAGTTCCGAGCAGTACTTC,TRBJ2-7,.,TRBV7-2,.
CSASPSGNSYEQYF,TGCAGTGCTAGTCCTAGCGGTAACTCCTACGAGCAGTACTTC,TRBJ2-7,.,TRBV20-1,TRBD2
CASRFGRNTEAFF,TGTGCCAGCAGGTTCGGTAGGAACACTGAAGCTTTCTTT,TRBJ1-1,many,TRBV25-1,.
CASSLLGIDTGELFF,TGTGCCAGCAGCCTCCTAGGTATTGACACCGGGGAGCTGTTTTTT,TRBJ2-2,.,TRBV9,.
CASSLAGAYEQYF,TGCGCCAGCAGCTTGGCCGGGGCGTACGAGCAGTACTTC,TRBJ2-7,.,TRBV7-9,.
CASSAVDPYRSRNTEAFF,TGTGCCAGCAGTGCCGTTGATCCCTACAGGTCGAGGAACACTGAAGCTTTCTTT,TRBJ1-1,.,TRBV10-3,.
CSFFQTVYEQYF,TGCAGCTTTTTCCAGACAGTCTACGAGCAGTACTTC,TRBJ2-7,.,TRBV29-1,.
CSAPPQGANTGELFF,TGCAGTGCGCCACCACAGGGCGCGAACACCGGGGAGCTGTTTTTT,TRBJ2-2,few,TRBV20-1,.
CASTVQGLGTEAFF,TGTGCCAGCACCGTACAGGGTTTAGGCACTGAAGCTTTCTTT,TRBJ1-1,.,TRBV6-5,.
CASSLMETQYF,TGTGCCAGCAGCTTGATGGAGACCCAGTACTTC,TRBJ2-5,.,TRBV5-8,.
CSARDQGYSYEQYF,TGCAGTGCTAGAGATCAGGGCTACTCCTACGAGCAGTACTTC,TRBJ2-7,.,TRBV20-1,.
CASSPGDRRRDSYEQYF,TGTGCCAGCAGCCCCGGGGACCGGCGGCGAGATTCCTACGAGCAGTACTTC,TRBJ2-7,.,TRBV11-3,.
CATSEDRGSPNYGYTF,TGTGCCACCAGTGAGGACAGGGGAAGTCCTAACTATGGCTACACCTTC,TRBJ1-2,.,TRBV24-1,TRBD1
CASSLPGQGAVPAFF,TGTGCCAGCAGCTTGCCGGGACAGGGGGCAGTTCCGGCTTTCTTT,TRBJ1-1,.,TRBV7-9,TRBD1
CASSLSGGLQETQYF,TGTGCCAGCAGCTTATCCGGGGGCCTTCAAGAGACCCAGTACTTC,TRBJ2-5,few,TRBV5-6,.
CASSVDGFGSTEAFF,TGTGCCAGCAGCGTAGATGGCTTTGGCTCGACTGAAGCTTTCTTT,TRBJ1-1,.,TRBV9,.
CASSSRAGGDEQYF,TGCGCCAGCAGCTCCCGGGCGGGAGGCGACGAGCAGTACTTC,TRBJ2-7,few,TRBV5-1,TRBD2
CASSEAGAGKETQYF,TGCGCCAGCAGTGAGGCAGGGGCCGGGAAAGAGACCCAGTACTTC,TRBJ2-5,.,TRBV10-1,.
CASSSEAYEQYF,TGTGCCAGCAGCTCCGAGGCTTACGAGCAGTACTTC,TRBJ2-7,.,TRBV7-2,.
CATRTGSEAFF,TGTGCCACCCGGACAGGGTCTGAAGCTTTCTTT,TRBJ1-1,few,TRBV7-8,TRBD1
CASSRGTGPLGLFF,TGTGCCAGTAGTAGGGGGACAGGGCCTCTCGGACTGTTTTTT,TRBJ1-4,.,TRBV19,TRBD1
CASRGATGELFF,TGTGCCAGCCGGGGGGCTACCGGGGAGCTGTTTTTT,TRBJ2-2,.,TRBV11-3,.
CASSLGTSVYLLRDEQYF,TGCGCCAGCAGCTTAGGGACTAGCGTTTACCTCCTAAGAGACGAGCAGTACTTC,TRBJ2-7,.,TRBV5-1,TRBD2
CASSLQGAMNQPQHF,TGCGCCAGCAGTCTCCAGGGGGCGATGAATCAGCCCCAGCATTTT,TRBJ1-5,.,TRBV10-2,TRBD1
CASTLDRGTNQPQHF,TGTGCCAGTACCCTGGACAGGGGTACCAATCAGCCCCAGCATTTT,TRBJ1-5,.,TRBV19,TRBD1